A selection of T cell receptor beta chains follows, all from one sample in a study of graft-versus-host responses after intestinal transplantation. Assay used: immunoSEQ multiplex PCR; TCRdb lists only in-frame clones, some missing. Altogether roughly 27,000 clones are present, about three quarters being singletons, with the ten largest covering just over 3%. Sequences were derived from ileum tissue, sampled 98 days after intestinal transplantation. All receptors come from a human patient who received an intestinal transplant, so some T cells may come from the graft donor. Each CDR3 is given with its conserved first and last residue. Fields, in order: clone size, CDR3 length, V gene, J gene, D gene, CDR3 protein, CDR3 DNA. D genes are given only for firm matches. Clone size, where shown, is once, few, many, or a class for clones that have expanded.

>few|13|TRBV7-2|TRBJ2-7|TRBD1
CASSPLDRGEQYF
TGTGCCAGCAGCCCCTTGGACAGGGGCGAGCAGTACTTC
>-|13|TRBV11-2|TRBJ1-1|-
CASSLSGTTEAFF
TGTGCCAGCAGCTTATCCGGGACCACTGAAGCTTTCTTT
>-|11|TRBV25-1|TRBJ2-2|-
CASGDTGELFF
TGTGCCAGCGGGGACACCGGGGAGCTGTTTTTT
>-|18|TRBV5-6|TRBJ2-3|-
CASSLYLGGGASTDTQYF
TGTGCCAGCAGCTTATACCTAGGGGGCGGGGCGAGCACAGATACGCAGTATTTT
>-|13|TRBV5-1|TRBJ2-1|-
CASSLETSDEQFF
TGCGCCAGCAGCTTGGAGACATCAGATGAGCAGTTCTTC
>-|15|TRBV7-8|TRBJ1-6|TRBD1
CASSQTGGSGSPLHF
TGTGCCAGCAGCCAGACAGGGGGCTCGGGTTCACCCCTCCACTTT
>-|11|TRBV7-9|TRBJ2-5|-
CASSIQETQYF
TGTGCCAGCAGCATTCAAGAGACCCAGTACTTC
>-|15|TRBV7-9|TRBJ2-7|-
CASSSEVGRSYEQYF
TGTGCCAGCAGCTCTGAAGTTGGCAGGTCTTACGAGCAGTACTTC
>-|14|TRBV2|TRBJ2-7|-
CASSATGQRGRQYF
TGTGCCAGCAGTGCGACAGGACAACGGGGGCGGCAGTACTTC
>-|12|TRBV2|TRBJ1-1|-
CASSEMNTEAFF
TGTGCCAGCAGTGAAATGAACACTGAAGCTTTCTTT
>-|13|TRBV27|TRBJ1-3|-
CASSPGYGNTIYF
TGTGCCAGCAGTCCAGGGTACGGAAACACCATATATTTT
>-|16|TRBV7-7|TRBJ2-6|-
CASSLGPNSGANVLTF
TGTGCCAGCAGCTTAGGCCCGAACTCTGGGGCCAACGTCCTGACTTTC
>once|16|TRBV11-2|TRBJ2-1|-
CASSLAVGQPHNEQFF
TGTGCCAGCAGCTTAGCCGTCGGGCAGCCTCACAATGAGCAGTTCTTC
>-|15|TRBV6-5|TRBJ2-6|-
CASSYSGSGANVLTF
TGTGCCAGCAGTTACTCTGGCTCTGGGGCCAACGTCCTGACTTTC
>-|15|TRBV30|TRBJ1-4|-
CARKLDTVRIEKLFF
TGTGCCCGAAAACTCGACACGGTTAGGATTGAAAAACTGTTTTTT
>-|16|TRBV27|TRBJ2-7|-
CASTPLGGQGLSEQYF
TGTGCCAGCACTCCCTTAGGGGGGCAAGGGCTCTCCGAGCAGTACTTC
>-|15|TRBV6-4|TRBJ2-7|TRBD1
CASSAATGAVYEQYF
TGTGCCAGCAGTGCGGCGACAGGGGCCGTCTACGAGCAGTACTTC
>-|15|TRBV11-3|TRBJ1-2|-
CASSPTLTGDYGYTF
TGTGCCAGCAGCCCAACACTTACAGGTGACTATGGCTACACCTTT
>-|11|TRBV9|TRBJ2-7|TRBD1
CASSGRDRSYF
TGTGCCAGCAGCGGGCGGGACAGGTCGTACTTC
>few|16|TRBV5-1|TRBJ1-2|-
CASSPNRGPEVYGYTF
TGCGCCAGCAGCCCCAATCGGGGGCCCGAGGTTTATGGCTACACCTTC
>-|10|TRBV7-9|TRBJ2-7|-
CASSYNEQYF
TGTGCCAGCAGCTACAACGAGCAGTACTTC
>-|18|TRBV5-1|TRBJ1-1|-
CASSRKWDGRRHNTEAFF
TGCGCCAGCAGCCGAAAATGGGACGGACGCCGACATAACACTGAAGCTTTCTTT